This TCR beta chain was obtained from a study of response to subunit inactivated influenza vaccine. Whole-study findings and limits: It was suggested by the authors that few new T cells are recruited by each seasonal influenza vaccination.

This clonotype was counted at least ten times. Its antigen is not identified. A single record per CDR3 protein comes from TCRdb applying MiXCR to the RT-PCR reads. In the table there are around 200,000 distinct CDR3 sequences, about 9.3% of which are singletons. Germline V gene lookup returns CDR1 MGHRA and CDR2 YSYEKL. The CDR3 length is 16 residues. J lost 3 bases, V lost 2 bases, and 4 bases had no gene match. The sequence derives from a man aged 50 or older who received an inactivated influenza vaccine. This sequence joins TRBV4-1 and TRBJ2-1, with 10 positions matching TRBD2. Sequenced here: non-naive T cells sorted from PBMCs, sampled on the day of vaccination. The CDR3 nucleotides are TGCGCCAGCAGCCAATCCCGGACTAGCGGCTACAATGAGCAGTTCTTC. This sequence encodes CASSQSRTSGYNEQFF.